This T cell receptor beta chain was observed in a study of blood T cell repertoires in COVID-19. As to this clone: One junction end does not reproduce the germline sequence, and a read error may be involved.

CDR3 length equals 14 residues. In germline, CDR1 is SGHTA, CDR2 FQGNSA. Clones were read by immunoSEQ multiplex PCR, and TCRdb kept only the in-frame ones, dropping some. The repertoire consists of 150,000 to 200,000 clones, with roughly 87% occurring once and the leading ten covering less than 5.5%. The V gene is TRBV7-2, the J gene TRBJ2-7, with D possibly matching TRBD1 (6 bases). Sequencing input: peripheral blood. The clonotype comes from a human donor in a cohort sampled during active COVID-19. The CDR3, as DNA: TGTGCCAGCAGCTATAATGGGGGCTCCAACGAGCAGTACTTC. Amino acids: CASSYNGGSNEQYF.